A single sample is the source of the 22 T cell receptor beta chains below, sequenced in a study of long-term antiretroviral therapy in people with HIV. They ran version v3.0 of the immunoSEQ assay at survey level. This table comes from immunoSEQ multiplex PCR, and its TCRdb copy is limited to in-frame clones, with some not included. The sample lists 20,000 to 25,000 clones, 70% to 90% seen once, with roughly 3.3% in the top ten. The source was unsorted PBMCs, collected roughly 2.7 years after starting antiretroviral therapy. The receptors originated from a woman aged 45-65 years with HIV.

This rearrangement joins TRBV7-2 to TRBJ1-2; the D is unclear. Germline V gene sequence: CDR1 SGHTA, CDR2 FQGNSA. This CDR3 spans 13 amino acids. V lost 1 base and J lost 6, with 9 bases in between. Here the CDR3 DNA reads TGTGCCAGCAGCTTAGTGGGGAGTGATGGCTACACCTTC. Its protein product is CASSLVGSDGYTF.

The J gene is TRBJ2-1, the V gene TRBV7-9, with 8 positions matching TRBD2. Germline CDR1 reads SEHNR; CDR2 reads FQNEAQ (reference sequence). This CDR3 contains 15 residues. V gave up 2 bases and J gave up 7 bases; unmatched junction bases: 7. The CDR3, as DNA: TGTGCCAGCAGCTTATCACCGGGACTAGGGAATGAGCAGTTCTTC. It specifies CASSLSPGLGNEQFF.

The rearrangement links TRBV11-3 to TRBJ2-2; D possibly corresponds to TRBD2 (5 bases). The germline CDR1 and CDR2 sequences are SGHNT and YENEEA. This CDR3 is 16 amino acids long. The V end was cut by 5 bases, the J end by 1 base, with 14 bases between. The CDR3 reads CASSPHGDRNTGELFF. The CDR3 DNA reads as TGTGCCAGCAGCCCCCACGGGGATAGGAACACCGGGGAGCTGTTTTTT.

V usage is TRBV18 and J usage is TRBJ2-1; possible D gene TRBD1, 6 bases. CDR1 and CDR2 (germline): KGHSH, LQKENI. The CDR3 totals 15 residues. V was shortened by 2 bases and J by 8 bases, with 16 bases between the two germline ends. The CDR3 nucleotides are TGTGCCAGCTCACCATCACAGGGAGTTTACGATGAGCAGTTCTTC. It translates to CASSPSQGVYDEQFF.

V and J are TRBV7-2 and TRBJ1-4; D possibly corresponds to TRBD1 (5 bases). Germline V gives CDR1 SGHTA, CDR2 FQGNSA. The CDR3 totals 13 residues. Trimming pared 6 bases from V and 7 bases from J, leaving 12 bases between. CDR3 nucleotides: TGTGCCAGCAGTCGTAGGACACGTGAAAAACTGTTTTTT. This sequence encodes CASSRRTREKLFF.

The chain employs TRBV27 and TRBJ2-1; 7 bases map to TRBD1. V lost 10 bases and J lost 8; bases outside the gene matches: 17. The germline gives CDR1 MNHEY, CDR2 SMNVEV (reference sequence). This CDR3 comprises 15 residues. CDR3 sequence: CATQDRDSWMYEQFF. The CDR3 region has the DNA TGTGCCACCCAGGATCGGGACAGTTGGATGTATGAGCAGTTCTTC.

The rearrangement uses TRBV5-4 and TRBJ2-3; D is uncertain. The V gene's germline CDR1 is SGHNT and CDR2 YYREEE (reference sequence). The CDR3 runs to 16 residues. V gave up 1 base and J gave up 0 bases, with 12 bases separating them. CDR3 amino acids: CASSLMGGFSTDTQYF. In DNA, the CDR3 is TGTGCCAGCAGCTTGATGGGCGGATTTAGCACAGATACGCAGTATTTT. Using reference TRBV5-4 and TRBJ2-3 for the parts outside the CDR3, the full variable domain is ETGVTQSPTHLIKTRGQQVTLRCSSQSGHNTVSWYQQALGQGPQFIFQYYREEENGRGNFPPRFSGLQFPNYSSELNVNALELDDSALYLCASSLMGGFSTDTQYFGPGTRLTVL.

V and J are TRBV2 and TRBJ1-3, with a weak D call TRBD1 (6 bases). There are 18 residues in the CDR3. Germline V gene lookup returns CDR1 SNHLY and CDR2 FYNNEI. V lost 1 base to trimming and J lost 1 base, with 17 bases between them. The chain's CDR3 is CASSEGTAADLSGNTIYF. The CDR3 nucleotides are TGTGCCAGCAGTGAAGGGACAGCGGCCGATTTATCTGGAAACACCATATATTTT.

J is TRBJ2-1 and V is TRBV13, with 7 bases aligning to TRBD2. The CDR3 runs to 15 residues. CDR1 is PRHDT, CDR2 FYEKMQ, per germline (reference sequence). The trim removed 2 bases at V and 5 bases at J, leaving 6 bases unmatched. The CDR3 loop is CASSLRGGSHNEQFF. Written as DNA, the CDR3 is TGTGCCAGCAGCTTAAGGGGCGGGAGCCACAATGAGCAGTTCTTC.

The chain carries TRBV7-9 and TRBJ1-3; D unclear. V shed 0 bases and J shed 6 bases, with 6 bases lying between them. This CDR3 spans 13 amino acids. Germline V gene data show CDR1 as SEHNR and CDR2 as FQNEAQ (reference sequence). The CDR3 protein is CASSLAPANTIYF. As DNA, the CDR3 is TGTGCCAGCAGCTTAGCCCCCGCAAACACCATATATTTT.

This chain uses TRBV27 with TRBJ1-5; TRBD1 might be the D (5 bases). Germline V gives CDR1 MNHEY, CDR2 SMNVEV (reference sequence). This CDR3 region has 14 residues. With 3 bases removed from V and 7 bases from J, the gap between germline ends came to 13 bases. The DNA of the CDR3 is TGTGCCAGCAGTTTGTACCCAGGGTCCCAGCCCCAGCATTTT. Amino acid sequence: CASSLYPGSQPQHF.

The chain uses TRBV18 and TRBJ2-7, with TRBD2 identical over 9 bases. V dropped 0 bases and J dropped 4; count of bases not matched to a gene: 4. Germline lookup yields CDR1 KGHSH and CDR2 LQKENI. This CDR3 has 15 residues. The CDR3 DNA reads TGTGCCAGCTCACCACCGACGCGGGAGGGTTACGAGCAGTACTTC. Amino acid sequence: CASSPPTREGYEQYF. The variable domain in full, completed from reference TRBV18 and TRBJ2-7, reads NAGVMQNPRHLVRRRGQEARLRCSPMKGHSHVYWYRQLPEEGLKFMVYLQKENIIDESGMPKERFSAEFPKEGPSILRIQQVVRGDSAAYFCASSPPTREGYEQYFGPGTRLTVT.

This clone was detected only a few times. The chain combines TRBV5-3 with TRBJ1-2; no firm D call. TRBV5-3 is an open reading frame whose function is uncertain. Deletions cut 7 bases from V and 3 bases from J, with 10 bases between. The CDR3 has 12 residues. The CDR3 DNA follows: TGTGCCAGACAGCCAAAATACTATGGCTACACCTTC. It encodes CARQPKYYGYTF.

The gene calls are TRBV15 and TRBJ2-5; D tentatively fits TRBD1 or TRBD2 (5 bases each). The V gene lost 8 bases and the J gene lost 0 bases, with 19 bases spanning the gap. The CDR3 spans 16 residues. CDR1 is LNHNV and CDR2 is YYDKDF in the germline V gene (reference sequence). The DNA of the CDR3 is TGTGCCACCGGGGGTGGTAGCGTCTCTTACCAAGAGACCCAGTACTTC. It is translated as CATGGGSVSYQETQYF.

This chain uses TRBV7-3 with TRBJ2-7; D is unclear. In germline, CDR1 is SGHTA, CDR2 FQGTGA. The CDR3 loop spans 15 amino acids. Trimming cost V 5 bases and J 7 bases, with 21 bases left between them. The CDR3 coding sequence is TGTGCCAGCAGCACCCTTCCCGGTCCCCGTCGGGAGCAGTACTTC. This sequence encodes CASSTLPGPRREQYF. Using reference TRBV7-3 and TRBJ2-7 for the parts outside the CDR3, the full variable domain is GAGVSQTPSNKVTEKGKYVELRCDPISGHTALYWYRQSLGQGPEFLIYFQGTGAADDSGLPNDRFFAVRPEGSVSTLKIQRTERGDSAVYLCASSTLPGPRREQYFGPGTRLTVT.

The rearrangement links TRBV27 to TRBJ1-4; unclear D gene. Deletions cut 2 bases from V and 0 bases from J, with 4 bases between. The germline V gene encodes CDR1 MNHEY and CDR2 SMNVEV (reference sequence). The length of the CDR3 is 14 residues. The CDR3 nucleotides are TGTGCCAGCAGTTTAAGGACAACTAATGAAAAACTGTTTTTT. The encoded protein is CASSLRTTNEKLFF.

This rearrangement joins TRBV2 to TRBJ2-7; 13 nucleotides align to TRBD2. Germline CDR1 reads SNHLY; CDR2 reads FYNNEI. J gave up 5 bases and V 11 bases, and 12 bases lay outside the gene matches. The CDR3 is made up of 15 amino acids. CDR3: CAGRTSGSIVDEQYF. The DNA for the CDR3 is TGTGCCGGAAGGACTAGCGGGAGTATTGTGGACGAGCAGTACTTC.

The CDR3 region is CASSLQGRGYTF. The CDR3 DNA sequence: TGTGCCAGCAGCTTACAGGGCCGAGGCTACACCTTC. This chain connects TRBV7-9 to TRBJ1-2, with TRBD1 as a possible D gene (5 bases). Germline CDR1 SEHNR, CDR2 FQNEAQ (reference sequence). The CDR3 totals 12 residues. V dropped 2 bases and J dropped 8 bases, with 9 bases sitting between them.

The chain links TRBV19 to TRBJ1-5; D unclear. Trimming left V 0 bases short and J 7 bases short, with 13 bases between. The CDR3 loop spans 15 amino acids. Germline-derived CDR1 and CDR2 are LNHDA and SQIVND (reference sequence). In DNA, the CDR3 is TGTGCCAGTAGTATAGATGGATCCTCGGGGCAGCCCCAGCATTTT. This codes for CASSIDGSSGQPQHF.

This clone came up once. The chain combines TRBV7-2 with TRBJ1-2; D may be TRBD1 (5 bases). This CDR3 has 13 amino acids. Trimming shortened V by 8 bases and J by 4 bases, and 14 bases separated the two germline ends. Germline-derived CDR1 and CDR2 are SGHTA and FQGNSA. CDR3 in DNA: TGTGCCAGCGGGTCGGGGGTTGGCTATGGCTACACCTTC. It is translated as CASGSGVGYGYTF.

The chain links TRBV6-5 to TRBJ2-7, with a weak D call TRBD2 (6 bases). V was clipped by 0 bases and J by 3 bases, with 9 bases between them. The CDR3 has 14 amino acids. Germline V lookup: CDR1 MNHEY, CDR2 SVGAGI. The CDR3 sequence: CASSYSRDFYEQYF. CDR3 in DNA: TGTGCCAGCAGTTACTCGAGGGACTTCTACGAGCAGTACTTC.

The chain uses TRBV2 and TRBJ2-1; TRBD1 or TRBD2 may be the D gene (5 bases each). Trimming took off 0 bases at V and 5 bases at J, with 26 bases between the two ends. The CDR3 has 20 amino acids. CDR1 and CDR2 (germline): SNHLY, FYNNEI. The CDR3: CASSEARGWDQAPSDNEQFF. As DNA, the CDR3 is TGTGCCAGCAGTGAAGCGAGAGGGTGGGACCAGGCTCCCTCAGACAATGAGCAGTTCTTC.